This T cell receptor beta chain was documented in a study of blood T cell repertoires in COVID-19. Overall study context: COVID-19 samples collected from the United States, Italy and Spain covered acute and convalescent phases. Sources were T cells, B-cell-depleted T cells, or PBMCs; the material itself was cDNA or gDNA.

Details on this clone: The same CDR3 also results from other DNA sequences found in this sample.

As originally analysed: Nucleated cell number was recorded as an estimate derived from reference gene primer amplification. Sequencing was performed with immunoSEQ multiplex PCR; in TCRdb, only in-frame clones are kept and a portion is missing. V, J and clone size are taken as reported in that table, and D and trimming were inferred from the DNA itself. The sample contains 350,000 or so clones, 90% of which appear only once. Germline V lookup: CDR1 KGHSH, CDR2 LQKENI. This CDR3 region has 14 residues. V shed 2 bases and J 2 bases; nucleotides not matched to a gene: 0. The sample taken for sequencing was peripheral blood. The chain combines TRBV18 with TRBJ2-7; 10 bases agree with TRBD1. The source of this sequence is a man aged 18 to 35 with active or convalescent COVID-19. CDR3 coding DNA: TGTGCCAGCTCACCAGGGACAGGGGCCTACGAGCAGTACTTC. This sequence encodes CASSPGTGAYEQYF. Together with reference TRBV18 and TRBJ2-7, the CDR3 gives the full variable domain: NAGVMQNPRHLVRRRGQEARLRCSPMKGHSHVYWYRQLPEEGLKFMVYLQKENIIDESGMPKERFSAEFPKEGPSILRIQQVVRGDSAAYFCASSPGTGAYEQYFGPGTRLTVT.